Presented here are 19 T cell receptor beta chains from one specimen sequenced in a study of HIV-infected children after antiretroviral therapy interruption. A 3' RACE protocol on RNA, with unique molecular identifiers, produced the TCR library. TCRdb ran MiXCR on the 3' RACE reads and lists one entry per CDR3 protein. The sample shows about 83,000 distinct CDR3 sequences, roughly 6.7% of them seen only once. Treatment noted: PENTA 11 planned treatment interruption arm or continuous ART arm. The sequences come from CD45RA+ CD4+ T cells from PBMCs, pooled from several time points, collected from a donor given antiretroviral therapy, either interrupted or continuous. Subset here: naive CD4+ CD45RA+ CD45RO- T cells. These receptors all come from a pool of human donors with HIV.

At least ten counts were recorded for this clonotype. The CDR3 nucleotides read TGTGCCTGGAGCGCGGGTGGGACCCAGTACTTC. It codes for CAWSAGGTQYF. The chain joins TRBV30 to TRBJ2-5; a possible D gene is TRBD2 (5 bases). The V and J ends lost 3 bases and 7 bases respectively, with 9 bases between them. Germline-derived CDR1 and CDR2 are GTSNPN and SVGIG (reference sequence). The CDR3 spans 11 residues.

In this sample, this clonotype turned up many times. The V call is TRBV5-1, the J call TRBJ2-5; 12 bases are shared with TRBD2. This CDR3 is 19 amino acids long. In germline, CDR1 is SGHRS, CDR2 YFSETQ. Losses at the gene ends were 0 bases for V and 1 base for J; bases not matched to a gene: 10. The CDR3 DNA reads TGCGCCAGCAGCTTGGTGGCGTCGAGACTAGCGGGGGTCCAAGAGACCCAGTACTTC. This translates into CASSLVASRLAGVQETQYF.

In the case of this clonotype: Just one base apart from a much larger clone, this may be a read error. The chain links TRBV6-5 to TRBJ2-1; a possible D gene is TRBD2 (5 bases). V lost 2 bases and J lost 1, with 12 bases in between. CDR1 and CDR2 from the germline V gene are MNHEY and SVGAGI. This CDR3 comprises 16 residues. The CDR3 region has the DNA TGTGCCAGCAGTTACCGGGGAAGGAGATCCTACAATGAGCAGTTCTTC. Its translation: CASSYRGRRSYNEQFF.

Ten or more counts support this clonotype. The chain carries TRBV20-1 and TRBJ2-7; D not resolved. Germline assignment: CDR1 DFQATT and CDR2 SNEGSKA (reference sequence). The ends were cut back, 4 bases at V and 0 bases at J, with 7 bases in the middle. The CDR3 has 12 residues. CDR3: CSAMQDSYEQYF. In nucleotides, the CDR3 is TGCAGTGCTATGCAGGACTCCTACGAGCAGTACTTC.

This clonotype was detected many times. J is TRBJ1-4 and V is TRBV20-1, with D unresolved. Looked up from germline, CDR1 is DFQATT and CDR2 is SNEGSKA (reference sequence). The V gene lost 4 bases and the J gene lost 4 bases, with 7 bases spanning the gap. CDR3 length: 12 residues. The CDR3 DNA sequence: TGCAGTGCTATGGACGGTAATGAAAAACTGTTTTTT. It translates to CSAMDGNEKLFF.

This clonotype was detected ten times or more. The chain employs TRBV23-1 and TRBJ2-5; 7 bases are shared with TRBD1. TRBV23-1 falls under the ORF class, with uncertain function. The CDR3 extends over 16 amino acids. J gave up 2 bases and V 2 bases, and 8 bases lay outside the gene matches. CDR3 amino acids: CASSQAHGTAQETQYF. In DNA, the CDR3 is TGCGCCAGCAGTCAAGCCCACGGGACAGCTCAAGAGACCCAGTACTTC.

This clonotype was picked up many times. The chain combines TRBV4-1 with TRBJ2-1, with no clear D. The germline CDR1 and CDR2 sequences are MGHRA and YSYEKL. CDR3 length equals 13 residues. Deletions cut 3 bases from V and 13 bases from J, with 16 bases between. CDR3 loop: CASSQPRLAPQFF. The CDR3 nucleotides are TGCGCCAGCAGCCAGCCCCGACTTGCTCCACAGTTCTTC.

The CDR3 DNA reads as TGTGCCAGCAGTGAAAGTCCCCCCGAGGGCGAGCAGTACTTC. Its translation is CASSESPPEGEQYF. This chain joins TRBV3-1 and TRBJ2-7; D may be TRBD2 (5 bases). CDR3 length: 14 residues. CDR1 is LGHDT and CDR2 is YNNKEL in the germline V gene (reference sequence). V was cut by 6 bases and J by 6 bases, with 18 bases left in between.

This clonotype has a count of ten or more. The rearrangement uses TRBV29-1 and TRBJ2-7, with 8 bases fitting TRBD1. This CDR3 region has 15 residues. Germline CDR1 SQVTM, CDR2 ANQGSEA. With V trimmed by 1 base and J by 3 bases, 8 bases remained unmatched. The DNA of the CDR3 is TGCAGCGTTGAAGCTCCGACAGGGGACCTCTACGAGCAGTACTTC. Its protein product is CSVEAPTGDLYEQYF.

In DNA form, the CDR3 reads TGTGCCCTCGGGGGGGCGGACACAGATACGCAGTATTTT. Translation gives CALGGADTDTQYF. The chain links TRBV10-3 to TRBJ2-3; TRBD2 agrees at 8 bases. CDR3 length: 13 residues. The germline V gene has CDR1 ENHRY and CDR2 SYGVKD. J gave up 2 bases and V 11 bases, and 6 bases lay outside the gene matches.

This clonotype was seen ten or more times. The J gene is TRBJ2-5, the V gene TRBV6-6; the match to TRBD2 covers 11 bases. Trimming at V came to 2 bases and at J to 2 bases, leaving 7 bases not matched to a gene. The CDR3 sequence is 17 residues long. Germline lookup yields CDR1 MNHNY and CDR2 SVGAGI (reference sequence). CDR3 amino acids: CASSYRLAGGVQETQYF. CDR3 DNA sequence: TGTGCCAGCAGTTACCGGCTAGCGGGGGGCGTACAAGAGACCCAGTACTTC.

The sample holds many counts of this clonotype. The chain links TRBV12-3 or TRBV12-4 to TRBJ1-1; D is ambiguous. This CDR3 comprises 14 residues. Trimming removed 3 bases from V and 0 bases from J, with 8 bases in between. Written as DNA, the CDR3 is TGTGCCAGCAGTTTCGGCCGGGTGAACACTGAAGCTTTCTTT. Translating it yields CASSFGRVNTEAFF.

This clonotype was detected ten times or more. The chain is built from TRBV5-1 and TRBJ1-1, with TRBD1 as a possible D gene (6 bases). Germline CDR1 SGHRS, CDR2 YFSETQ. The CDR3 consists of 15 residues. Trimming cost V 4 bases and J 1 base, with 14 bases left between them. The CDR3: CASSKDGQRNTEAFF. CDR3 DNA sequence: TGCGCCAGCAGCAAAGACGGACAGCGGAACACTGAAGCTTTCTTT.

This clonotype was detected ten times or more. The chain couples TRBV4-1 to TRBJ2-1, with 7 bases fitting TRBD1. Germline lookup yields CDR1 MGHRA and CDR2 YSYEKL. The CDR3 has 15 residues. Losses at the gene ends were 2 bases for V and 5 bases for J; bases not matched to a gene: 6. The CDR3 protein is CASSQLGQRHNEQFF. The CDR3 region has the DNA TGCGCCAGCAGCCAATTGGGACAGAGGCACAATGAGCAGTTCTTC.

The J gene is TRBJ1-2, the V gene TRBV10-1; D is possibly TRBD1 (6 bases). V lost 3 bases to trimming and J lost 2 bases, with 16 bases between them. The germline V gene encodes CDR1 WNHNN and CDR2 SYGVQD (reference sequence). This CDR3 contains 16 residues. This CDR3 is CASSELYRAHNYGYTF. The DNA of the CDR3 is TGCGCCAGCAGTGAACTTTACAGGGCACACAACTATGGCTACACCTTC.

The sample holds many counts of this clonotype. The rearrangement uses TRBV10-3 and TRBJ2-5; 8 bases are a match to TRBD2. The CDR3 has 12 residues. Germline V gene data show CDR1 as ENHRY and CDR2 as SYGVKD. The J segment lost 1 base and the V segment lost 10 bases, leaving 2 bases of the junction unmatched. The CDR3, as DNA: TGTGCCACCGGGGGGGGCCAAGAGACCCAGTACTTC. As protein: CATGGGQETQYF.

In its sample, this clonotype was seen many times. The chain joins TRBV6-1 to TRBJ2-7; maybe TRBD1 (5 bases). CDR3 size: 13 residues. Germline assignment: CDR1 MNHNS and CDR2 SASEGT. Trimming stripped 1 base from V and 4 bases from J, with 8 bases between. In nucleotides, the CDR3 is TGTGCCAGCAGTGAAGGCAGGGTGTACGAGCAGTACTTC. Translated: CASSEGRVYEQYF.

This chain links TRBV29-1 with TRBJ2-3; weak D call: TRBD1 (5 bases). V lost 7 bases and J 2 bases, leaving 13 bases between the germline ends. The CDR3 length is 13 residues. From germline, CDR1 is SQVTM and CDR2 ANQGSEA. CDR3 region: CSADPDNTDTQYF. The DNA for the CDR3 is TGCAGCGCCGACCCGGACAACACAGATACGCAGTATTTT.

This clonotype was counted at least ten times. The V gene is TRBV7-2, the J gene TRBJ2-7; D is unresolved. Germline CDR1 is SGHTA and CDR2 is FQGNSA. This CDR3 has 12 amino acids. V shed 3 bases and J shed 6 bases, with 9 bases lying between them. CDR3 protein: CASSLVAGEQYF. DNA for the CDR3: TGTGCCAGCAGCTTGGTGGCAGGCGAGCAGTACTTC.